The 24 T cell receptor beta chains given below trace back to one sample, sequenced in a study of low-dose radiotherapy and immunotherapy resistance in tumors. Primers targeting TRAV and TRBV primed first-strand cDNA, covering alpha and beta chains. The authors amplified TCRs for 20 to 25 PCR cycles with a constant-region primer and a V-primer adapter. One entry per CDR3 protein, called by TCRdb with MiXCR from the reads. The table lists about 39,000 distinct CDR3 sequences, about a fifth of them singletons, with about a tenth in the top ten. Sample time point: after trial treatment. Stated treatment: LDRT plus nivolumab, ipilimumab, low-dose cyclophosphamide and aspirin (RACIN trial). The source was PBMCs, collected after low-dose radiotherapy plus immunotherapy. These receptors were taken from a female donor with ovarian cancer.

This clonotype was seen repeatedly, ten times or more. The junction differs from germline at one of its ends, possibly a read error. CDR3: CASSLRAGRSSPLHF. Here the CDR3 DNA reads TGTGCCAGCAGCTTGCGCGCAGGGAGGAGTTCACCCCTCCACTTT. The genes are TRBV5-1 and TRBJ1-6, with D perhaps matching TRBD1 (5 bases). This CDR3 has 15 residues. The germline gives CDR1 SGHRS, CDR2 YFSETQ.

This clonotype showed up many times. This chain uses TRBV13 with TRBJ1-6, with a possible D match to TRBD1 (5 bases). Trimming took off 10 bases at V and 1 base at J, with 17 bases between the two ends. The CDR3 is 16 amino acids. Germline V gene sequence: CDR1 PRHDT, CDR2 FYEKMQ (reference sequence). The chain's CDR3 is CATRTRGASYNSPLHF. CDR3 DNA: TGTGCCACCCGTACTCGAGGGGCGTCCTATAATTCACCCCTCCACTTT.

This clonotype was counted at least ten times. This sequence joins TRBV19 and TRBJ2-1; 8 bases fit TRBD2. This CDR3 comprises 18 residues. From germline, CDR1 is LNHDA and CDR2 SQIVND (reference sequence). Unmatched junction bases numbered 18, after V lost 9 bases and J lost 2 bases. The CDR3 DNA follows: TGTGCCAGCAGACCCCGGACTAGCATAAAAGGGGCCTACAATGAGCAGTTCTTC. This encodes CASRPRTSIKGAYNEQFF. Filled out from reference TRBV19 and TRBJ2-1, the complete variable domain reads DGGITQSPKYLFRKEGQNVTLSCEQNLNHDAMYWYRQDPGQGLRLIYYSQIVNDFQKGDIAEGYSVSREKKESFPLTVTSAQKNPTAFYLCASRPRTSIKGAYNEQFFGPGTRLTVL.

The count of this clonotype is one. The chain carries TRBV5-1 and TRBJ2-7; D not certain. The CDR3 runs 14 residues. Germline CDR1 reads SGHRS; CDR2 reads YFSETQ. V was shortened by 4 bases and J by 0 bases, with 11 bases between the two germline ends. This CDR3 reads CASSHDSLSYEQYF. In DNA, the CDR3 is TGCGCCAGCAGCCATGACTCTCTCTCCTACGAGCAGTACTTC. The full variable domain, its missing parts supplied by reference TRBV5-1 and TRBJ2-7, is KAGVTQTPRYLIKTRGQQVTLSCSPISGHRSVSWYQQTPGQGLQFLFEYFSETQRNKGNFPGRFSGRQFSNSRSEMNVSTLELGDSALYLCASSHDSLSYEQYFGPGTRLTVT.

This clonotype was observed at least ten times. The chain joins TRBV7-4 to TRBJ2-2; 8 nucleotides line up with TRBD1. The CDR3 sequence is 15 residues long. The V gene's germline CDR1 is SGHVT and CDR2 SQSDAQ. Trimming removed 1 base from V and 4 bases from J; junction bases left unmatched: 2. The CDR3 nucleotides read TGTGCCAGCAGCTTAGGGACAGGGTCCACCGGGGAGCTGTTTTTT. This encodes CASSLGTGSTGELFF. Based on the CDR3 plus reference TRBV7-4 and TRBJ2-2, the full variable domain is GAGVSQSPRYKVAKRGRDVALRCDSISGHVTLYWYRQTLGQGSEVLTYSQSDAQRDKSGRPSGRFSAERPERSVSTLKIQRTEQGDSAVYLCASSLGTGSTGELFFGEGSRLTVL.

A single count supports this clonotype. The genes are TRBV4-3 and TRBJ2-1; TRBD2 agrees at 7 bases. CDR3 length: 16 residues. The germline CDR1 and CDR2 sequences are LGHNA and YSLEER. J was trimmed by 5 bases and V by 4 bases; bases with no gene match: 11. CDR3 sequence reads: CASSPGRAAGNNEQFF. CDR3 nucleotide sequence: TGCGCCAGCAGCCCGGGGAGGGCCGCAGGGAACAATGAGCAGTTCTTC.

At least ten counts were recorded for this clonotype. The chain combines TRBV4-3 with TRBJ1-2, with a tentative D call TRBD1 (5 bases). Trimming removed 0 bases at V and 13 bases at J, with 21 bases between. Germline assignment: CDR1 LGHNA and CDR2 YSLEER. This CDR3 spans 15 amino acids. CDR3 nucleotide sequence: TGCGCCAGCAGCCAAGATCTGCCGACAGCCGCTTTAAGCACCTTC. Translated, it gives CASSQDLPTAALSTF.

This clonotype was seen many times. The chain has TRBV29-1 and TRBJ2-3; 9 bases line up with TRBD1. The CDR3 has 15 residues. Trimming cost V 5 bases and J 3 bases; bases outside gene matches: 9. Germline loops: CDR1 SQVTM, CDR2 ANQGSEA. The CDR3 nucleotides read TGCAGCGTTAGAGTCGGGACAGGGTTTACAGATACGCAGTATTTT. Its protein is CSVRVGTGFTDTQYF.

CDR3 loop: CASRSKGRRMNTEAFF. The CDR3 DNA follows: TGTGCCAGTAGAAGTAAGGGACGGCGTATGAACACTGAAGCTTTCTTT. The chain combines TRBV19 with TRBJ1-1; perhaps TRBD1 as D (5 bases). Germline CDR1 LNHDA, CDR2 SQIVND (reference sequence). CDR3 length: 16 amino acids. The V end was cut by 6 bases, the J end by 0 bases, with 17 bases between.

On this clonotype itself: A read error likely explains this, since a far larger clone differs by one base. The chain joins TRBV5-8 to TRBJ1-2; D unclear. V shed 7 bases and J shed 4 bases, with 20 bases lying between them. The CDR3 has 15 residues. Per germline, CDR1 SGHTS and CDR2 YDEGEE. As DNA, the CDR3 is TGTGCCAGCGGCTCCGGGTCGATCGCTTTCTATGGCTACACCTTC. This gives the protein CASGSGSIAFYGYTF.

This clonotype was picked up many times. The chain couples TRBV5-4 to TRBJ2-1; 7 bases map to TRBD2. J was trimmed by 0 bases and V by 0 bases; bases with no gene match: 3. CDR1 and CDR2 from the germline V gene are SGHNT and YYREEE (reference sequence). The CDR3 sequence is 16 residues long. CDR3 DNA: TGTGCCAGCAGCTTGGGTGGCGGGAGCTCCTACAATGAGCAGTTCTTC. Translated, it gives CASSLGGGSSYNEQFF.

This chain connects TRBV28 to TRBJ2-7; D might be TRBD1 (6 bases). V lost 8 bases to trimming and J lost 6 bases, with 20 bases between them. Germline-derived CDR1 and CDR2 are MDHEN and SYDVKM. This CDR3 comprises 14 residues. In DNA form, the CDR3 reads TGTGCCAGCCTAACCGGGACACGGTCGGGCGAGCAGTACTTC. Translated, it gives CASLTGTRSGEQYF.

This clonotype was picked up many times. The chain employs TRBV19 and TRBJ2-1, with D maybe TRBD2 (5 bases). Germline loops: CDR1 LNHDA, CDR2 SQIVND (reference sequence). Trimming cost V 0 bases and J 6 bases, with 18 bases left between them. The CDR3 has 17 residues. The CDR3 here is CASSIEGGGLIRNEQFF. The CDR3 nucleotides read TGTGCCAGTAGTATAGAAGGAGGAGGCCTCATTCGCAATGAGCAGTTCTTC.

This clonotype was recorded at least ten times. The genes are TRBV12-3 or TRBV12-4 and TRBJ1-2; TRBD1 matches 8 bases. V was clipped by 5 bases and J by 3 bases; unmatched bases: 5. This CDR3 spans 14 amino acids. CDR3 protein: CASSRTGKDYGYTF. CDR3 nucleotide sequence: TGTGCCAGCAGTCGGACAGGGAAGGACTATGGCTACACCTTC.

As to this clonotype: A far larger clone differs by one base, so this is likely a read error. In DNA, the CDR3 is TGCAGCGTTATTGGCCTAGCGGGACCCTACAATGAGCAGTACTTC. Translation gives CSVIGLAGPYNEQYF. This rearrangement joins TRBV29-1 to TRBJ2-5; 9 bases match TRBD2. Unmatched junction bases numbered 18, after V lost 5 bases and J lost 11 bases. Germline V gives CDR1 SQVTM, CDR2 ANQGSEA. The CDR3 covers 15 residues. Using reference TRBV29-1 and TRBJ2-5 for the parts outside the CDR3, the full variable domain is SAVISQKPSRDICQRGTSLTIQCQVDSQVTMMFWYRQQPGQSLTLIATANQGSEATYESGFVIDKFPISRPNLTFSTLTVSNMSPEDSSIYLCSVIGLAGPYNEQYFGPGTRLLVL.

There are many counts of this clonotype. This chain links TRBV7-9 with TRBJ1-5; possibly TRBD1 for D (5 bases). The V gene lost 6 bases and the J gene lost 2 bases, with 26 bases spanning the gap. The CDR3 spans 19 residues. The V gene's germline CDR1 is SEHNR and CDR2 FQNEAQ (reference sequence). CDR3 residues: CASSNWGIGAASGNQPQHF. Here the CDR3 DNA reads TGTGCCAGCAGTAACTGGGGGATAGGGGCCGCATCAGGCAATCAGCCCCAGCATTTT.

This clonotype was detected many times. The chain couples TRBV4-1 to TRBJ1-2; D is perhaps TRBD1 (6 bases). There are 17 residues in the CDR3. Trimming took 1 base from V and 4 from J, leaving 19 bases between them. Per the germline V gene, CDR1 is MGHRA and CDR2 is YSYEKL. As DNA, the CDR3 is TGCGCCAGCAGCCAAGCGATGGCTCGGGGGCCGAGCTATGGCTACACCTTC. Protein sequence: CASSQAMARGPSYGYTF.

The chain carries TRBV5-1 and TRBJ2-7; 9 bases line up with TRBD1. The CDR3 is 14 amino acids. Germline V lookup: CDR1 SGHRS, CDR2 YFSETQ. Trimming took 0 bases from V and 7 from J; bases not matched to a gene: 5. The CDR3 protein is CASSLEKTGGEQYF. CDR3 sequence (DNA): TGCGCCAGCAGCTTGGAAAAGACAGGGGGTGAGCAGTACTTC.

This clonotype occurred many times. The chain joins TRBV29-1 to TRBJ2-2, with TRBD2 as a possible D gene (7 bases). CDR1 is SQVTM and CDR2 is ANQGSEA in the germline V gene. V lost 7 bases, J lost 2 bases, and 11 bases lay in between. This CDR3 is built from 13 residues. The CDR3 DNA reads TGCAGCGGTGGGGGGGGCAACACCGGGGAGCTGTTTTTT. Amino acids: CSGGGGNTGELFF.

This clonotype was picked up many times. Here the CDR3 DNA reads TGTGCCACCAGTGCCCGTGGGATCAACTATGGCTACACCTTC. This gives the protein CATSARGINYGYTF. This sequence joins TRBV24-1 and TRBJ1-2; D call uncertain. Trimming removed 5 bases from V and 2 bases from J, with 11 bases in between. The CDR3 length is 14 residues. Germline loops: CDR1 KGHDR, CDR2 SFDVKD.

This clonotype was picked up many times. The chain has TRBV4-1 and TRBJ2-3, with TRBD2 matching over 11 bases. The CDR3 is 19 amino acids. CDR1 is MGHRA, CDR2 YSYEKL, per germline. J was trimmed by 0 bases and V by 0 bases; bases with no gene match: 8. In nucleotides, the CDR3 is TGCGCCAGCAGCCAAGAAGGTCTAGCGGGGGGACCCAGCACAGATACGCAGTATTTT. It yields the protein CASSQEGLAGGPSTDTQYF.

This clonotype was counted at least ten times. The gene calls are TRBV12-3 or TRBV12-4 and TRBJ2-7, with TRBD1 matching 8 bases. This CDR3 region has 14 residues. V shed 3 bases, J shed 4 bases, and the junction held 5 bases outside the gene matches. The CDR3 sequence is CASSLGQATYEQYF. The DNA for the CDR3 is TGTGCCAGCAGTTTGGGACAGGCGACGTACGAGCAGTACTTC.

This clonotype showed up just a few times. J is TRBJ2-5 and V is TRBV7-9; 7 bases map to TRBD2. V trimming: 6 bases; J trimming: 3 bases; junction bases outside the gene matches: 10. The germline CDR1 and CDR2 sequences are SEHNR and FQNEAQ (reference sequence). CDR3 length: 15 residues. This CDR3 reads CASRPGRTQKETQYF. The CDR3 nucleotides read TGTGCCAGCAGACCCGGGAGGACGCAGAAAGAGACCCAGTACTTC.

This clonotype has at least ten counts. CDR3 in amino acids: CASSLANRAEEQYF. The DNA for the CDR3 is TGTGCCAGCAGCTTGGCCAACAGGGCAGAAGAGCAGTACTTC. The chain is built from TRBV5-4 and TRBJ2-7, with D maybe TRBD1 (6 bases). The germline gives CDR1 SGHNT, CDR2 YYREEE (reference sequence). The CDR3 spans 14 residues. Trimming took 0 bases from V and 7 from J, leaving 14 bases between them. The full variable domain, with the rest looked up from reference TRBV5-4 and TRBJ2-7, is ETGVTQSPTHLIKTRGQQVTLRCSSQSGHNTVSWYQQALGQGPQFIFQYYREEENGRGNFPPRFSGLQFPNYSSELNVNALELDDSALYLCASSLANRAEEQYFGPGTRLTVT.